A single sample is the source of the 19 T cell receptor beta chains below, sequenced in a study of cytomegalovirus exposure and HLA in healthy donors. 60 Vbeta and 13 Jbeta primers were used in PCR. Sequenced by immunoSEQ multiplex PCR; TCRdb stores in-frame clones only, minus some. The sample consists of about 31,000 clones, approximately 47% of them appearing once. Sequencing was done on a sample of PBMCs. The source of these receptors is a woman aged 45-60 years in good health and CMV-seronegative.

V and J are TRBV9 and TRBJ1-3; 8 nucleotides align to TRBD1. The CDR3 has 13 amino acids. The V segment lost 6 bases and the J segment 4 bases; nucleotides outside the gene matches: 3. Germline CDR1 reads SGDLS; CDR2 reads YYNGEE. CDR3 in amino acids: CASTGQGGNTIYF. CDR3 sequence (DNA): TGTGCCAGCACCGGACAGGGAGGAAACACCATATATTTT.

This clone was detected a few times. The chain couples TRBV10-3 to TRBJ2-1; TRBD2 matches 14 bases. In germline, CDR1 is ENHRY, CDR2 SYGVKD. The CDR3 extends over 19 amino acids. Trimming removed 4 bases from V and 6 bases from J; junction bases left unmatched: 14. CDR3 residues: CAISGSGTSGSRPFNEQFF. CDR3 bases: TGTGCCATCAGTGGATCGGGGACTAGCGGGAGTAGGCCGTTCAATGAGCAGTTCTTC.

J is TRBJ1-6 and V is TRBV6-1; a possible D gene is TRBD1 (5 bases). V lost 1 base, J lost 8 bases, and 15 bases lay in between. Germline CDR1 reads MNHNS; CDR2 reads SASEGT. The CDR3 loop spans 16 amino acids. CDR3 sequence reads: CASSEGTFKGDSPLHF. CDR3 nucleotide sequence: TGTGCCAGCAGTGAAGGTACCTTTAAAGGGGATTCACCCCTCCACTTT.

The J gene is TRBJ2-5, the V gene TRBV28, with D perhaps matching TRBD2 (6 bases). With the DNA end fitting TRBJ2-7 better, the J assignment may be wrong. The CDR3 has 14 residues. CDR1 and CDR2 from the germline V gene are MDHEN and SYDVKM. CDR3: CASSPLAGPYEQYF. The CDR3 DNA reads as TGTGCCAGCAGCCCTCTGGCGGGACCCTACGAGCAGTACTTC.

This clone was recorded a few times. The chain is built from TRBV6-6 and TRBJ2-2; TRBD2 might be the D (5 bases). Germline V gives CDR1 MNHNY, CDR2 SVGAGI (reference sequence). This CDR3 has 15 amino acids. V lost 8 bases, J lost 2 bases, and 15 bases lay in between. The CDR3 region has the DNA TGTGCCAGCGGAGGTGGACCGGTTAACACCGGGGAGCTGTTTTTT. It is translated as CASGGGPVNTGELFF.

This chain uses TRBV11-2 with TRBJ1-2, with 9 bases fitting TRBD1. The J segment lost 11 bases and the V segment lost 5 bases, leaving 9 bases of the junction unmatched. Germline CDR1 and CDR2: SGHAT and FQNNGV. The CDR3 sequence is 13 residues long. CDR3 region: CASSPQGAIRYTF. As DNA, the CDR3 is TGTGCCAGCAGCCCACAGGGGGCGATTAGATACACCTTC.

This clone was picked up a small number of times. The rearrangement links TRBV6-1 to TRBJ1-2; 8 nucleotides line up with TRBD1. Germline V gene data show CDR1 as MNHNS and CDR2 as SASEGT. V lost 11 bases and J lost 5; bases outside the gene matches: 10. This CDR3 comprises 13 residues. The CDR3 sequence: CAENQGAGYGYTF. In nucleotides, the CDR3 is TGTGCCGAGAATCAGGGGGCTGGTTATGGCTACACCTTC.

CDR3 protein: CASSYSLYQPQHF. CDR3 sequence (DNA): TGTGCCAGCAGTTACTCGTTATATCAGCCCCAGCATTTT. The chain carries TRBV6-5 and TRBJ1-5; D remains unclear. CDR1 and CDR2 from the germline V gene are MNHEY and SVGAGI. V shed 0 bases and J shed 5 bases, with 5 bases lying between them. The CDR3 loop spans 13 amino acids.

A few counts support this clone. The V gene is TRBV13, the J gene TRBJ1-2; a possible D gene is TRBD1 (5 bases). The germline gives CDR1 PRHDT, CDR2 FYEKMQ (reference sequence). The CDR3 has 13 residues. V gave up 5 bases and J gave up 8 bases, with 15 bases separating them. The CDR3 here is CASSERQSLGYTF. As DNA, the CDR3 is TGTGCCAGCAGCGAACGACAGTCCCTGGGCTACACCTTC.

The chain has TRBV10-2 and TRBJ1-1; maybe TRBD1 (6 bases). CDR1 is WSHSY, CDR2 SAAADI, per germline. The germline V and J ends were trimmed by 4 bases and 1 base, with 16 bases remaining between them. The CDR3 spans 16 residues. The CDR3 DNA follows: TGCGCCAGCAGTGGAGGCAGGGGTTCAACGAACACTGAAGCTTTCTTT. The encoded protein is CASSGGRGSTNTEAFF.

This clone was recorded a few times. The V and J genes are TRBV5-4 and TRBJ2-7; the D is unclear. V lost 0 bases and J lost 5, with 12 bases in between. Germline V CDR1 and CDR2: SGHNT, YYREEE (reference sequence). The length of the CDR3 is 14 residues. The CDR3 sequence: CASSLAEVRNEQYF. CDR3 bases: TGTGCCAGCAGCTTGGCCGAGGTCAGAAACGAGCAGTACTTC. Drawing the rest from reference TRBV5-4 and TRBJ2-7, the complete variable domain is ETGVTQSPTHLIKTRGQQVTLRCSSQSGHNTVSWYQQALGQGPQFIFQYYREEENGRGNFPPRFSGLQFPNYSSELNVNALELDDSALYLCASSLAEVRNEQYFGPGTRLTVT.

The rearrangement joins TRBV7-9 to TRBJ2-5; no clear D gene. The CDR3 has 15 residues. Germline loops: CDR1 SEHNR, CDR2 FQNEAQ (reference sequence). Deletions cut 3 bases from V and 2 bases from J, with 13 bases between. This chain's CDR3 is CASSLWADLQETQYF. DNA for the CDR3: TGTGCCAGCAGCTTGTGGGCAGATTTACAAGAGACCCAGTACTTC.

This clone was found a few times. This rearrangement joins TRBV30 to TRBJ1-2, with D tentatively TRBD1 (6 bases). The CDR3 consists of 13 residues. Deletions cut 0 bases from V and 3 bases from J, with 8 bases between. Looked up from germline, CDR1 is GTSNPN and CDR2 is SVGIG (reference sequence). CDR3 DNA: TGTGCCTGGAGTGTACGGACAGACTATGGCTACACCTTC. Translated: CAWSVRTDYGYTF. Full variable domain (outside the CDR3, taken from reference TRBV30 and TRBJ1-2): SQTIHQWPATLVQPVGSPLSLECTVEGTSNPNLYWYRQAAGRGLQLLFYSVGIGQISSEVPQNLSASRPQDRQFILSSKKLLLSDSGFYLCAWSVRTDYGYTFGSGTRLTVV.

This clone was counted only a few times. This chain joins TRBV5-1 and TRBJ2-1; 7 nucleotides agree with TRBD2. The germline V gene has CDR1 SGHRS and CDR2 YFSETQ. CDR3 length: 14 residues. V lost 3 bases and J lost 3; bases outside the gene matches: 3. The CDR3 sequence is CASSWGGDYNEQFF. The CDR3 DNA is TGCGCCAGCAGCTGGGGAGGGGACTACAATGAGCAGTTCTTC.

This chain uses TRBV7-9 with TRBJ2-5; D is perhaps TRBD2 (5 bases). This CDR3 has 15 residues. Trimming stripped 2 bases from V and 3 bases from J, with 13 bases between. The germline CDR1 and CDR2 sequences are SEHNR and FQNEAQ (reference sequence). The CDR3 nucleotides read TGTGCCAGCAGCTTAATCGGCGGGCCGGAAGAGACCCAGTACTTC. It yields the protein CASSLIGGPEETQYF.

The chain couples TRBV19 to TRBJ2-3; 11 bases match TRBD1. Per the germline V gene, CDR1 is LNHDA and CDR2 is SQIVND (reference sequence). The length of the CDR3 is 14 residues. V was clipped by 8 bases and J by 4 bases; unmatched bases: 5. CDR3 DNA: TGTGCCAGTCGAGGGACAGGGGGGCCAGATACGCAGTATTTT. Its protein product is CASRGTGGPDTQYF.

The CDR3 loop reads CASSQGALADTQYF. CDR3 nucleotides: TGTGCCAGCAGCCAGGGGGCTTTGGCAGATACGCAGTATTTT. V usage is TRBV5-4 and J usage is TRBJ2-3; 8 positions match TRBD1. The CDR3 is 14 amino acids. Unmatched junction bases numbered 5, after V lost 4 bases and J lost 4 bases. Germline values: CDR1 SGHNT, CDR2 YYREEE (reference sequence).

V and J are TRBV18 and TRBJ1-5; weak D call: TRBD1 (6 bases). Trimming took off 2 bases at V and 9 bases at J, with 17 bases between the two ends. Looked up from germline, CDR1 is KGHSH and CDR2 is LQKENI. The CDR3 is 15 amino acids. DNA for the CDR3: TGTGCCAGCTCACCATTCCGGGAACAGGGTGGGCCCCAGCATTTT. Its protein product is CASSPFREQGGPQHF.

The V gene is TRBV2, the J gene TRBJ2-7, with D possibly matching TRBD1 (7 bases). The CDR3 spans 16 residues. Germline CDR1 SNHLY, CDR2 FYNNEI. The germline V and J ends were trimmed by 1 base and 2 bases, with 15 bases remaining between them. The CDR3 coding sequence is TGTGCCAGCAGTGAAGTGGAGGGGGCGAGGGCCTACGAGCAGTACTTC. Encoded protein: CASSEVEGARAYEQYF.